The 18 T cell receptor beta chains in this list originate from one sample, sequenced in a study of radiation and T cells in renal cell carcinoma. The repertoire was sequenced with immunoSEQ multiplex PCR; TCRdb's copy has only in-frame clones and lacks some. The table shows about 90,000 clones, with about 82% occurring only once. Time point denoted: blood 4 weeks post-SBRT, at nephrectomy. This sample's treatment: 15 Gy SBRT to primary tumor, nephrectomy 4 weeks later. Sequencing was performed on blood, taken from a patient whose treatment included radiotherapy and nephrectomy. The source of these receptors is a man aged 45-65 years with renal cell carcinoma.

The V gene is TRBV5-4, the J gene TRBJ2-3, with 9 nucleotides matching TRBD2. Germline V gives CDR1 SGHNT, CDR2 YYREEE (reference sequence). Unmatched junction bases numbered 4, after V lost 6 bases and J lost 2 bases. The CDR3 is 14 amino acids. CDR3 loop: CASKAGGDTDTQYF. The CDR3 DNA reads as TGTGCCAGCAAAGCGGGGGGAGACACAGATACGCAGTATTTT.

CDR3 amino acids: CASSFRRGLAGVRSYNEQFF. For the CDR3, the DNA is TGTGCCAGCAGTTTTCGGAGGGGCCTAGCGGGAGTGCGCTCCTACAATGAGCAGTTCTTC. The gene calls are TRBV27 and TRBJ2-1; 10 bases match TRBD2. The CDR3 is 20 amino acids. V trimming: 3 bases; J trimming: 0 bases; junction bases outside the gene matches: 14. CDR1 and CDR2 (germline): MNHEY, SMNVEV (reference sequence).

The chain links TRBV30 to TRBJ2-7, with no clear D. Germline CDR1 is GTSNPN and CDR2 is SVGIG (reference sequence). V lost 0 bases, J lost 2 bases, and 17 bases lay in between. The CDR3 extends over 16 amino acids. The CDR3 loop is CAWSVHGTVRPYEQYF. The CDR3 nucleotides are TGTGCCTGGAGTGTACATGGTACAGTGCGACCCTACGAGCAGTACTTC.

The V and J genes are TRBV19 and TRBJ1-4; D is perhaps TRBD1 (6 bases). The CDR3 covers 16 residues. V shed 1 base and J shed 8 bases, with 17 bases lying between them. Looked up from germline, CDR1 is LNHDA and CDR2 is SQIVND (reference sequence). CDR3 residues: CASSIGTALAREKLFF. CDR3 bases: TGTGCCAGTAGTATAGGGACAGCACTAGCACGGGAAAAACTGTTTTTT.

This clone was counted a few times. CDR3 loop: CASSMGQIYGYTF. CDR3 nucleotide sequence: TGTGCCAGTAGTATGGGACAGATCTATGGCTACACCTTC. This chain connects TRBV19 to TRBJ1-2; 7 nucleotides line up with TRBD1. The CDR3 is made up of 13 amino acids. Looked up from germline, CDR1 is LNHDA and CDR2 is SQIVND (reference sequence). V lost 3 bases, J lost 4 bases, and 2 bases stayed unmatched.

The genes are TRBV5-8 and TRBJ2-5, with D perhaps given as TRBD1 or TRBD2 (5 bases each). Trimming stripped 4 bases from V and 5 bases from J, with 15 bases between. CDR1 and CDR2 from the germline V gene are SGHTS and YDEGEE. CDR3 size: 14 residues. CDR3 sequence: CASSKRQWGETQYF. The CDR3 nucleotides read TGTGCCAGCAGCAAAAGACAGTGGGGGGAGACCCAGTACTTC.

CDR3 coding DNA: TGTGCCAGCAGCCCTAGACAGGAACATCAGCCCCAGCATTTT. Translating it yields CASSPRQEHQPQHF. This chain connects TRBV6-5 to TRBJ1-5, with a weak D call TRBD1 (6 bases). V dropped 6 bases and J dropped 5 bases, with 14 bases sitting between them. The germline V gene has CDR1 MNHEY and CDR2 SVGAGI. The CDR3 has 14 amino acids.

The chain combines TRBV6-4 with TRBJ2-1, with 10 bases lining up with TRBD2. V gave up 5 bases and J gave up 6 bases; unmatched junction bases: 7. The length of the CDR3 is 15 residues. Germline V CDR1 and CDR2: MRHNA, SNTAGT. Here the CDR3 reads CASSREAGGLNEQFF. The CDR3 region has the DNA TGTGCCAGCAGTCGAGAAGCGGGAGGGCTCAATGAGCAGTTCTTC.

This chain links TRBV10-1 with TRBJ2-7; possibly TRBD2 for D (6 bases). This CDR3 contains 15 residues. Germline CDR1 WNHNN, CDR2 SYGVQD (reference sequence). Trimming shortened V by 0 bases and J by 6 bases, and 15 bases separated the two germline ends. The CDR3 coding sequence is TGCGCCAGCAGTGAGTCCGTAGTGGCGGGGTCCGAGCAGTACTTC. It translates to CASSESVVAGSEQYF.

The chain carries TRBV6-5 and TRBJ1-1, with TRBD1 matching 10 bases. V was pared by 4 bases and J by 5 bases, with 7 bases of the junction left unmatched. Germline V gives CDR1 MNHEY, CDR2 SVGAGI. This CDR3 region has 15 residues. CDR3 region: CASSSPGQGYTEAFF. For the CDR3, the DNA is TGTGCCAGCAGTTCCCCGGGACAGGGGTATACTGAAGCTTTCTTT.

In its sample, this clone was seen a few times. The chain has TRBV7-9 and TRBJ1-1; no definite D call. The CDR3 extends over 13 amino acids. CDR1 SEHNR and CDR2 FQNEAQ come from the germline V gene (reference sequence). Trimming pared 5 bases from V and 5 bases from J, leaving 12 bases between. This CDR3 reads CASSLEGRTEAFF. DNA of the CDR3: TGTGCCAGCAGCCTGGAGGGAAGAACTGAAGCTTTCTTT.

The chain employs TRBV30 and TRBJ2-7, with unresolved D. Germline V lookup: CDR1 GTSNPN, CDR2 SVGIG (reference sequence). This CDR3 is built from 11 residues. V was cut by 8 bases and J by 2 bases, with 10 bases left in between. The CDR3 DNA sequence: TGTGCCCAACTAAATACCTACGAGCAGTACTTC. Translation: CAQLNTYEQYF. The variable domain in full, with the rest retrieved from reference TRBV30 and TRBJ2-7, is SQTIHQWPATLVQPVGSPLSLECTVEGTSNPNLYWYRQAAGRGLQLLFYSVGIGQISSEVPQNLSASRPQDRQFILSSKKLLLSDSGFYLCAQLNTYEQYFGPGTRLTVT.

The chain recombines TRBV6-1 with TRBJ2-2, with D unclear. V lost 2 bases and J lost 5, with 9 bases in between. The germline gives CDR1 MNHNS, CDR2 SASEGT. CDR3 length equals 14 residues. In nucleotides, the CDR3 is TGTGCCAGCAGTGAATCCAGGTATACCGGGGAGCTGTTTTTT. Residues: CASSESRYTGELFF.

This chain's CDR3 is CASSSSGGGNEKLFF. CDR3 in DNA: TGTGCCAGCAGCTCCTCGGGTGGAGGAAATGAAAAACTGTTTTTT. The V call is TRBV7-2, the J call TRBJ1-4; D gene ambiguous. V was clipped by 4 bases and J by 5 bases, with 14 bases between them. Germline V gene lookup returns CDR1 SGHTA and CDR2 FQGNSA. The CDR3 covers 15 residues.

The chain couples TRBV7-2 to TRBJ2-1; maybe TRBD2 (6 bases). In germline, CDR1 is SGHTA, CDR2 FQGNSA. CDR3 length: 15 residues. The V end lost 6 bases, the J end lost 0 bases, and 12 bases lay between the germline ends. Written as DNA, the CDR3 is TGTGCCAGCAGACAAGACGGGGGCTCCTACAATGAGCAGTTCTTC. Protein: CASRQDGGSYNEQFF.

This chain connects TRBV6-5 to TRBJ2-3; 7 bases fit TRBD1. This CDR3 contains 15 residues. J lost 5 bases, V lost 4 bases, and 9 bases had no gene match. CDR1 and CDR2 (germline): MNHEY, SVGAGI. CDR3 residues: CASSSIGTALDTQYF. In nucleotides, the CDR3 is TGTGCCAGCAGTTCTATCGGGACAGCTCTAGATACGCAGTATTTT.

The genes are TRBV28 and TRBJ2-3; D is undetermined. V lost 7 bases and J 2 bases, leaving 7 bases between the germline ends. CDR3 length equals 12 residues. Germline CDR1 is MDHEN and CDR2 is SYDVKM. The CDR3 coding sequence is TGTGCCAGCATTGAGATCACAGATACGCAGTATTTT. It encodes CASIEITDTQYF.

J is TRBJ2-1 and V is TRBV5-1; no firm D call. Per germline, CDR1 SGHRS and CDR2 YFSETQ. CDR3 size: 13 residues. The germline V and J ends were trimmed by 3 bases and 10 bases, with 14 bases remaining between them. The CDR3 DNA sequence: TGCGCCAGCAGCTCCAAGACTTCGTTCGAGCAGTTCTTC. It yields the protein CASSSKTSFEQFF.